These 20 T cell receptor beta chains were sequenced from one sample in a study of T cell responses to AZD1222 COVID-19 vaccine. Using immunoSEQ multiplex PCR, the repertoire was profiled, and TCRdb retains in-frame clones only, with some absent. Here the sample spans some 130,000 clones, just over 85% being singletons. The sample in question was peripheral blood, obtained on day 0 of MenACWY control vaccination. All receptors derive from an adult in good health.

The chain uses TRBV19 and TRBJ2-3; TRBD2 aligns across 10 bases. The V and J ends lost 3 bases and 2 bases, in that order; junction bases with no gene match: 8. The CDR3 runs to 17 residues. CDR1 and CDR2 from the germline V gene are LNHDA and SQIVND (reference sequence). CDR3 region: CASSMGFLAGDTDTQYF. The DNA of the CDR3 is TGTGCCAGTAGTATGGGTTTCCTAGCGGGGGACACAGATACGCAGTATTTT.

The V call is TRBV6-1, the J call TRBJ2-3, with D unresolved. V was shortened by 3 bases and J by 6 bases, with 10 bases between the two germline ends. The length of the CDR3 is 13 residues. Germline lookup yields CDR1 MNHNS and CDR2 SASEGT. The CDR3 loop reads CASSEAGPDTQYF. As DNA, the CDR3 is TGTGCCAGCAGTGAGGCAGGCCCGGATACGCAGTATTTT.

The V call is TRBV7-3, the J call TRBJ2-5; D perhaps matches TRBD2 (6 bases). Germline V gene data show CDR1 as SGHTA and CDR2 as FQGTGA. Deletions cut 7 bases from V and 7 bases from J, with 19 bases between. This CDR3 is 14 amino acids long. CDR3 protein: CASTTTRGAGTQYF. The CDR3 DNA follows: TGTGCCAGCACCACGACGCGCGGGGCGGGGACCCAGTACTTC.

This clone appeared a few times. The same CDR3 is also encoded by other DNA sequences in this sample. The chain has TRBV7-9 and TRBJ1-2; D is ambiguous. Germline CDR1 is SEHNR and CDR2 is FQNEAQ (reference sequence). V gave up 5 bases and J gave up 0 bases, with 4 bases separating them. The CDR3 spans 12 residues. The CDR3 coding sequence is TGTGCCAGCAGCCTCTCTAACTATGGCTACACCTTC. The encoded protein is CASSLSNYGYTF.

In nucleotides, the CDR3 is TGCGCCAGCAGCTCAACGTCTCAGCCCCAGCATTTT. Translated: CASSSTSQPQHF. V and J are TRBV5-1 and TRBJ1-5; no definite D call. The V gene lost 3 bases and the J gene lost 6 bases, with 7 bases spanning the gap. CDR1 SGHRS and CDR2 YFSETQ come from the germline V gene. CDR3 size: 12 residues.

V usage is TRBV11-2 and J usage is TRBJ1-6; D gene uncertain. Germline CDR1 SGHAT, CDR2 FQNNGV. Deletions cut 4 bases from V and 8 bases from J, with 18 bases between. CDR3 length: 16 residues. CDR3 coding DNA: TGTGCCAGCAGCTCACCAAGGGCCCGACGGGATTCACCCCTCCACTTT. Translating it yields CASSSPRARRDSPLHF.

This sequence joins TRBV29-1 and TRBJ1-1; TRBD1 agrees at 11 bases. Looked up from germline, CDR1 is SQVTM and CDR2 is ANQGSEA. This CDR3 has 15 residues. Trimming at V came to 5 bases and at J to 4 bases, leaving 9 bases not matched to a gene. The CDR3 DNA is TGCAGCGTTAAGGACAGGGGGCGGTCATCCACTGAAGCTTTCTTT. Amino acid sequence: CSVKDRGRSSTEAFF. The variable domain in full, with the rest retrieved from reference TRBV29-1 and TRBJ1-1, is SAVISQKPSRDICQRGTSLTIQCQVDSQVTMMFWYRQQPGQSLTLIATANQGSEATYESGFVIDKFPISRPNLTFSTLTVSNMSPEDSSIYLCSVKDRGRSSTEAFFGQGTRLTVV.

The CDR3 spells CASSQSVVGDRGYEQYF. The CDR3 nucleotides read TGCGCCAGCAGTCAATCTGTTGTGGGGGACAGGGGGTACGAGCAGTACTTC. J is TRBJ2-7 and V is TRBV23-1, with 11 bases aligning to TRBD1. TRBV23-1 falls under the ORF class, with uncertain function. The CDR3 covers 17 residues. With 0 bases clipped from V and 4 bases from J, the junction kept 8 bases outside the gene matches.

The CDR3 is CATSDNGPLQQYF. CDR3 sequence (DNA): TGTGCCACCAGTGATAACGGACCGCTTCAACAGTACTTC. This rearrangement joins TRBV24-1 to TRBJ2-7; D not resolved. V lost 3 bases and J 10 bases, leaving 15 bases between the germline ends. The CDR3 totals 13 residues. Germline V gives CDR1 KGHDR, CDR2 SFDVKD.

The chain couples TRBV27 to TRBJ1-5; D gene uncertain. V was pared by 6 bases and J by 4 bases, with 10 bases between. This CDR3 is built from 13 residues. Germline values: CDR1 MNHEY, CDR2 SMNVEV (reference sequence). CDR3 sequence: CASSWGVNQPQHF. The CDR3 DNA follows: TGTGCCAGCAGCTGGGGAGTGAATCAGCCCCAGCATTTT.

As DNA, the CDR3 is TGTGCCAGCAGTGCCGGGCAGTACTTC. Translation: CASSAGQYF. The chain recombines TRBV7-3 with TRBJ2-7; D call uncertain. The CDR3 contains 9 residues. CDR1 SGHTA and CDR2 FQGTGA come from the germline V gene. V lost 6 bases and J lost 9, with 6 bases in between.

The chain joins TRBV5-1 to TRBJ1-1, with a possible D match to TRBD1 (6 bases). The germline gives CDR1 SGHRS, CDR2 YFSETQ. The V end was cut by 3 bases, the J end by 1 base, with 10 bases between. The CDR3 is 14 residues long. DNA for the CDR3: TGCGCCAGCAGCTCGTCGACAGGGAACACTGAAGCTTTCTTT. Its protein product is CASSSSTGNTEAFF.

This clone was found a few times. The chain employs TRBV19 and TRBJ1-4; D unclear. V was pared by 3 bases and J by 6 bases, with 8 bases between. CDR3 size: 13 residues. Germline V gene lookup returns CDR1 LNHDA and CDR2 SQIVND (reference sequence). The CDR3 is CASSMGRDEKLFF. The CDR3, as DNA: TGTGCCAGTAGTATGGGAAGAGATGAAAAACTGTTTTTT.

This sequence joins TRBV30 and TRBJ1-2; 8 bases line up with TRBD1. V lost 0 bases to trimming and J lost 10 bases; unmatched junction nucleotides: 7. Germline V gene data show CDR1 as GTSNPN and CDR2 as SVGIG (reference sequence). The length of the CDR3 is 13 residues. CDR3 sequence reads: CAWSVGQGAFYTF. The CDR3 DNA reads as TGTGCCTGGAGTGTAGGCCAGGGGGCGTTCTACACCTTC.

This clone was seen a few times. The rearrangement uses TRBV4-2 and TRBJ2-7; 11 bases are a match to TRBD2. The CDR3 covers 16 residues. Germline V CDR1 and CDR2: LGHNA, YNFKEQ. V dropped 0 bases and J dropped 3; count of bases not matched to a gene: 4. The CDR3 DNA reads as TGTGCCAGCAGCCAAGATATCACTAGCGGGAGCTACGAGCAGTACTTC. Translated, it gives CASSQDITSGSYEQYF.

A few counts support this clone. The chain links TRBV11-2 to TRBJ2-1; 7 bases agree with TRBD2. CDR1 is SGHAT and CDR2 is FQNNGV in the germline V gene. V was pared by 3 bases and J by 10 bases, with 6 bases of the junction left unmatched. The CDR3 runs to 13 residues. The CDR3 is CASSFTRDYEQFF. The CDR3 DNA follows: TGTGCCAGCAGCTTTACCCGGGACTACGAGCAGTTCTTC.

The CDR3 coding sequence is TGTGCCAGCAGTCTTATTTACGAGCAGTACTTC. This encodes CASSLIYEQYF. This chain uses TRBV28 with TRBJ2-7; D gene unclear. Per germline, CDR1 MDHEN and CDR2 SYDVKM. Trimming took off 5 bases at V and 4 bases at J, with 6 bases between the two ends. The CDR3 covers 11 residues.

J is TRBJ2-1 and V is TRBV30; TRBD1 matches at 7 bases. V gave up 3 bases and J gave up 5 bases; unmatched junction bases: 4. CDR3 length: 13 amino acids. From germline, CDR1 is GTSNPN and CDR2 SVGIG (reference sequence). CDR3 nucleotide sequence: TGTGCCTGGAGGACAGGGCTAAACAATGAGCAGTTCTTC. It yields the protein CAWRTGLNNEQFF.

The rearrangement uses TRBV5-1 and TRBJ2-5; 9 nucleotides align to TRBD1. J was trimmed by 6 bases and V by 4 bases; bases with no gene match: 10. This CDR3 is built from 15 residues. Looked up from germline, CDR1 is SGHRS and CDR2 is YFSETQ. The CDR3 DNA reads TGCGCCAGCAGCCTCGGACAGGGGCTTATGAAGACCCAGTACTTC. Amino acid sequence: CASSLGQGLMKTQYF.

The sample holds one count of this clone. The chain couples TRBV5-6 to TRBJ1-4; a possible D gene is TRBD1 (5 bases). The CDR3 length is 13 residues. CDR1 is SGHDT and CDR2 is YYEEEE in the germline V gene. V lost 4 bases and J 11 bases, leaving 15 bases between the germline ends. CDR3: CASSPGYEGKLFF. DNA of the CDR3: TGTGCCAGCAGCCCCGGGTACGAGGGGAAACTGTTTTTT.